This T cell receptor (beta chain) was captured in a study of T cells in Graves' hyperthyroidism and ophthalmopathy. This clonotype was picked up many times. Its matching antigen is unknown. CDR1 is LGHDT, CDR2 YNNKEL, per germline (reference sequence). The CDR3 runs 12 residues. V lost 6 bases and J lost 11, with 16 bases in between. General study results and limits: Blood also showed most of the thyroid clonotypes that were expanded above 0.001.

RNA transcripts were the template for amplifying TCR beta CDR3 regions. The HTBI set primed first-round TCR CDR3 RT-PCR. Each CDR3 protein is one row after TCRdb ran MiXCR on the multiplex PCR reads. The data hold under 350,000 distinct CDR3 sequences, with roughly an eighth observed a single time. The sample consisted of blood. The J gene is TRBJ1-1, the V gene TRBV3-1; perhaps TRBD1 as D (5 bases). The TCR sequence derives from a woman in her forties with Graves' hyperthyroidism. DNA for the CDR3: TGTGCCAGCAGGAAGGGAGAGGGACTTGCTTTCTTT. This encodes CASRKGEGLAFF.